Listed here are 17 T cell receptor beta chains from one sample, sequenced in a study of technical replicates of blood from four donors. The method was immunoSEQ multiplex PCR; TCRdb's version includes in-frame clones alone and lacks a portion of them. Of 75,000 to 85,000 clones detected, approximately 94% appear once; the ten largest clones hold about 0.36%. The sequenced material came from T cells isolated from PBMCs. These receptor sequences come from a human donor in good health.

This chain links TRBV28 with TRBJ1-4; 7 bases are a match to TRBD1. The germline CDR1 and CDR2 sequences are MDHEN and SYDVKM. V was clipped by 10 bases and J by 2 bases; unmatched bases: 4. The CDR3 runs to 13 residues. Here the CDR3 reads CATGRGTNEKLFF. The DNA for the CDR3 is TGTGCCACTGGCAGGGGGACTAATGAAAAACTGTTTTTT. Combining the CDR3 with reference TRBV28 and TRBJ1-4 gives the whole variable domain DVKVTQSSRYLVKRTGEKVFLECVQDMDHENMFWYRQDPGLGLRLIYFSYDVKMKEKGDIPEGYSVSREKKERFSLILESASTNQTSMYLCATGRGTNEKLFFGSGTQLSVL.

The chain links TRBV6-1 to TRBJ1-2; TRBD1 matches 9 bases. CDR3 size: 15 residues. Losses at the gene ends were 2 bases for V and 7 bases for J; bases not matched to a gene: 8. Germline CDR1 and CDR2: MNHNS and SASEGT. CDR3 loop: CASSEYTGGAGGYTF. CDR3 coding DNA: TGTGCCAGCAGTGAATACACAGGGGGCGCGGGTGGCTACACCTTC.

This clone was picked up a small number of times. The rearrangement links TRBV18 to TRBJ1-2, with TRBD1 matching over 7 bases. Germline CDR1 reads KGHSH; CDR2 reads LQKENI. The CDR3 runs 13 residues. V lost 3 bases, J lost 4 bases, and 2 bases stayed unmatched. CDR3 in DNA: TGTGCCAGCTCACCGACAGGGATCTATGGCTACACCTTC. Its protein product is CASSPTGIYGYTF.

The chain combines TRBV7-9 with TRBJ1-5, with D maybe TRBD1 (6 bases). The CDR3 runs to 15 residues. Per the germline V gene, CDR1 is SEHNR and CDR2 is FQNEAQ (reference sequence). Trimming took 3 bases from V and 5 from J, leaving 14 bases between them. CDR3 DNA sequence: TGTGCCAGCAGCTTGGGAACAGGGCCGTATCAGCCCCAGCATTTT. This encodes CASSLGTGPYQPQHF. The full variable domain, rest sourced from reference TRBV7-9 and TRBJ1-5, is DTGVSQNPRHKITKRGQNVTFRCDPISEHNRLYWYRQTLGQGPEFLTYFQNEAQLEKSRLLSDRFSAERPKGSFSTLEIQRTEQGDSAMYLCASSLGTGPYQPQHFGDGTRLSIL.

The V and J genes are TRBV28 and TRBJ2-7; D is perhaps TRBD2 (5 bases). Trimming pared 2 bases from V and 0 bases from J, leaving 8 bases between. Germline V gene data show CDR1 as MDHEN and CDR2 as SYDVKM. The CDR3 contains 14 residues. The CDR3 loop reads CASSLQGSSYEQYF. In DNA, the CDR3 is TGTGCCAGCAGTTTACAAGGGAGCTCCTACGAGCAGTACTTC.

V is TRBV30 and J is TRBJ2-1; D is possibly TRBD2 (6 bases). This CDR3 spans 14 amino acids. Germline assignment: CDR1 GTSNPN and CDR2 SVGIG (reference sequence). Trimming shortened V by 4 bases and J by 8 bases, and 18 bases separated the two germline ends. This chain's CDR3 is CAWNGLALGDEQFF. CDR3 coding DNA: TGTGCCTGGAATGGGCTAGCGCTAGGGGATGAGCAGTTCTTC.

V is TRBV5-4 and J is TRBJ2-1, with TRBD2 matching 14 bases. V was clipped by 3 bases and J by 10 bases; unmatched bases: 6. The CDR3 is 15 amino acids. Germline V gene lookup returns CDR1 SGHNT and CDR2 YYREEE (reference sequence). CDR3 coding DNA: TGTGCCAGCAGCTCGGGACTAGCGGGAGAAAAGGAGCAGTTCTTC. Protein: CASSSGLAGEKEQFF.

This chain uses TRBV11-2 with TRBJ1-2, with no clear D. Germline lookup yields CDR1 SGHAT and CDR2 FQNNGV. Trimming shortened V by 1 base and J by 3 bases, and 9 bases separated the two germline ends. The CDR3 is made up of 14 amino acids. The CDR3 sequence: CASSLVRRDYGYTF. CDR3 coding DNA: TGTGCCAGCAGCTTAGTGCGGCGGGACTATGGCTACACCTTC.

The rearrangement joins TRBV2 to TRBJ1-2; D possibly corresponds to TRBD1 (5 bases). Trimming cost V 8 bases and J 0 bases, with 22 bases left between them. Per germline, CDR1 SNHLY and CDR2 FYNNEI. The CDR3 runs 17 residues. Here the CDR3 reads CASLEYPTVRTNYGYTF. The CDR3, as DNA: TGTGCCAGCCTCGAGTATCCGACAGTCCGGACTAACTATGGCTACACCTTC.

The chain carries TRBV30 and TRBJ1-5, with TRBD1 identical over 7 bases. Germline values: CDR1 GTSNPN, CDR2 SVGIG (reference sequence). With 1 base clipped from V and 6 bases from J, the junction kept 6 bases outside the gene matches. This CDR3 has 14 residues. CDR3 DNA sequence: TGTGCCTGGAGTGGAGGGGGCAATGGTCAGCCCCAGCATTTT. Residues: CAWSGGGNGQPQHF.

The chain combines TRBV18 with TRBJ2-7, with D maybe TRBD1 (7 bases). Per germline, CDR1 KGHSH and CDR2 LQKENI. This CDR3 comprises 14 residues. The V end was cut by 4 bases, the J end by 3 bases, with 13 bases between. CDR3 sequence: CASSRTGLYYEQYF. Here the CDR3 DNA reads TGTGCCAGCTCACGGACAGGACTATACTACGAGCAGTACTTC. Drawing the rest from reference TRBV18 and TRBJ2-7, the complete variable domain is NAGVMQNPRHLVRRRGQEARLRCSPMKGHSHVYWYRQLPEEGLKFMVYLQKENIIDESGMPKERFSAEFPKEGPSILRIQQVVRGDSAAYFCASSRTGLYYEQYFGPGTRLTVT.

The chain combines TRBV6-5 with TRBJ1-4; TRBD1 matches 8 bases. The CDR3 runs to 15 residues. With V trimmed by 6 bases and J by 4 bases, 7 bases remained unmatched. Germline V gene data show CDR1 as MNHEY and CDR2 as SVGAGI. The CDR3 region has the DNA TGTGCCAGCAGAAGCCGGGACAGGCTTAATGAAAAACTGTTTTTT. It is translated as CASRSRDRLNEKLFF.

The chain combines TRBV7-9 with TRBJ1-1; TRBD1 aligns across 10 bases. Germline loops: CDR1 SEHNR, CDR2 FQNEAQ (reference sequence). V trimming: 5 bases; J trimming: 5 bases; junction bases outside the gene matches: 8. The CDR3 length is 15 residues. Written as DNA, the CDR3 is TGTGCCAGCAGCCCTCCCGGGACAGGGGTAACTGAAGCTTTCTTT. Amino acids: CASSPPGTGVTEAFF.

Worth noting for this clone: At one of its ends the junction is not consistent with the germline gene, which may arise from a read error. This chain uses TRBV18 with TRBJ2-7, with 8 nucleotides matching TRBD2. Germline assignment: CDR1 KGHSH and CDR2 LQKENI. The CDR3 has 14 residues. CDR3 sequence (DNA): TGTGCCAGCTCACCACTCGAGACTAGCGTTCTGGGGCACTTC. This gives the protein CASSPLETSVLGHF. Combining the CDR3 with reference TRBV18 and TRBJ2-7 gives the whole variable domain NAGVMQNPRHLVRRRGQEARLRCSPMKGHSHVYWYRQLPEEGLKFMVYLQKENIIDESGMPKERFSAEFPKEGPSILRIQQVVRGDSAAYFCASSPLETSVLGHFGPGTRLTVT.

The V gene is TRBV10-3, the J gene TRBJ1-5; D may be TRBD1 (5 bases). There are 13 residues in the CDR3. Germline assignment: CDR1 ENHRY and CDR2 SYGVKD. The germline V and J ends were trimmed by 7 bases and 0 bases, with 7 bases remaining between them. CDR3 sequence reads: CAITRDSNQPQHF. For the CDR3, the DNA is TGTGCCATCACCAGGGATAGCAATCAGCCCCAGCATTTT.

This clone was observed once. V usage is TRBV28 and J usage is TRBJ2-3; 11 nucleotides align to TRBD2. V lost 3 bases, J lost 3 bases, and 2 bases stayed unmatched. CDR1 is MDHEN and CDR2 is SYDVKM in the germline V gene. The length of the CDR3 is 15 residues. CDR3 region: CASSFSGRATDTQYF. The CDR3 DNA follows: TGTGCCAGCAGTTTTAGCGGGAGGGCTACAGATACGCAGTATTTT.

Remarks on this clone: The sample has other DNA sequences that encode this CDR3 too. The chain links TRBV5-1 to TRBJ2-3; 8 positions agree with TRBD1. The CDR3 loop spans 15 amino acids. Germline V gene sequence: CDR1 SGHRS, CDR2 YFSETQ. With 1 base clipped from V and 4 bases from J, the junction kept 5 bases outside the gene matches. CDR3 loop: CASSLTGGLADTQYF. The CDR3 DNA reads TGCGCCAGCAGCTTGACAGGGGGATTAGCAGATACGCAGTATTTT.